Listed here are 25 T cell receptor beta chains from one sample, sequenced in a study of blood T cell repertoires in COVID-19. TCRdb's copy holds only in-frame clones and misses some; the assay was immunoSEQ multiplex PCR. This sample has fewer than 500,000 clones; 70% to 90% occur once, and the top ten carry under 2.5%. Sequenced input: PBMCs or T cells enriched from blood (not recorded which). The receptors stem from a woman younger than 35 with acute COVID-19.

The CDR3 DNA reads as TGTGCCAGCTTCTCTGGCCGCTACGAGCAGTACTTC. Residues: CASFSGRYEQYF. The V gene is TRBV27, the J gene TRBJ2-7; no clear D gene. There are 12 residues in the CDR3. Germline V lookup: CDR1 MNHEY, CDR2 SMNVEV (reference sequence). V lost 8 bases, J lost 3 bases, and 11 bases lay in between.

CDR3 nucleotide sequence: TGTGCCAGCAGCCCACCGGGACAGGGGGCTTACGAGCAGTACTTC. This encodes CASSPPGQGAYEQYF. The chain uses TRBV7-2 and TRBJ2-7; 12 nucleotides agree with TRBD1. Germline trimming cut 5 bases from V and 4 bases from J; bases unmatched to any gene: 6. Germline loops: CDR1 SGHTA, CDR2 FQGNSA. CDR3 length equals 15 residues. Full variable domain (remainder filled in from reference TRBV7-2 and TRBJ2-7): GAGVSQSPSNKVTEKGKDVELRCDPISGHTALYWYRQSLGQGLEFLIYFQGNSAPDKSGLPSDRFSAERTGGSVSTLTIQRTQQEDSAVYLCASSPPGQGAYEQYFGPGTRLTVT.

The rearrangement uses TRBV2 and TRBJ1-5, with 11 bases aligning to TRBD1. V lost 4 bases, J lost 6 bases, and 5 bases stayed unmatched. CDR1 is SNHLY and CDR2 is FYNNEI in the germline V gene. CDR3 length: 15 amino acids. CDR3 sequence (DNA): TGTGCCAGCAGTGGGGACAGGGGGGCGGCTCAGCCCCAGCATTTT. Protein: CASSGDRGAAQPQHF.

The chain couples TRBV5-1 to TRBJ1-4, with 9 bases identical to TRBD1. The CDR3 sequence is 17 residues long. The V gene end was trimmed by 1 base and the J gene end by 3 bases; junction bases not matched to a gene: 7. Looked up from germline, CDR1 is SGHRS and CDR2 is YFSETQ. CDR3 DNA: TGCGCCAGCAGCTTGAATAACAGGGGGCCGGCTAATGAAAAACTGTTTTTT. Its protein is CASSLNNRGPANEKLFF.

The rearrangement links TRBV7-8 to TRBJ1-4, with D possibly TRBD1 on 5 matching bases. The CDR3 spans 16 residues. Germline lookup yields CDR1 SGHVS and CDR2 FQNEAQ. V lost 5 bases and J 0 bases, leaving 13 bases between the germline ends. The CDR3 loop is CASSPSETATNEKLFF. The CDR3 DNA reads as TGTGCCAGCAGCCCTAGCGAGACAGCAACTAATGAAAAACTGTTTTTT.

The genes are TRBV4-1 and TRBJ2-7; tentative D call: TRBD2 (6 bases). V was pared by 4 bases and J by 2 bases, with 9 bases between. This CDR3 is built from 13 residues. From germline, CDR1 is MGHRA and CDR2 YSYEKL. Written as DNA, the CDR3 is TGCGCCAGCAGCCGGGGAGGAACCTACGAGCAGTACTTC. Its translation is CASSRGGTYEQYF.

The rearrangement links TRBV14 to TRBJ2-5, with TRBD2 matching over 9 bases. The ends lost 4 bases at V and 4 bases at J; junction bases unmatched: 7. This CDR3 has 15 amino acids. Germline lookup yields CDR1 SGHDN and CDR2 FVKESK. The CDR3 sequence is CASSPPGSGRETQYF. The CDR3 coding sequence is TGTGCCAGCAGCCCTCCGGGTAGCGGGAGAGAGACCCAGTACTTC.

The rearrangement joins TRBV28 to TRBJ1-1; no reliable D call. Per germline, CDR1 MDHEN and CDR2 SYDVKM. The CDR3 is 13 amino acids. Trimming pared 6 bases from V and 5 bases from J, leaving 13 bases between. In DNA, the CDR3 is TGTGCCAGCAGGGGCCGGGCGGGTACTGAAGCTTTCTTT. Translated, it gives CASRGRAGTEAFF.

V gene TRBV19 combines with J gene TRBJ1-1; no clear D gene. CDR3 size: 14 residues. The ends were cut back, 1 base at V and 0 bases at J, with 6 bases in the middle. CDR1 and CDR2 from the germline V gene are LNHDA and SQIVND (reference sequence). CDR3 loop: CASSIGQLNTEAFF. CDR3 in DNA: TGTGCCAGTAGTATAGGGCAGTTGAACACTGAAGCTTTCTTT.

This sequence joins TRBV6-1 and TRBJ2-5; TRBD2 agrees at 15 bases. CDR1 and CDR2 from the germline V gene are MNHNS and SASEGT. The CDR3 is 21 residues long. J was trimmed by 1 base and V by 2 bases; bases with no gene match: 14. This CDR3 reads CASSEKVLGLAGGISQETQYF. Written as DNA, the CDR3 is TGTGCCAGCAGTGAAAAGGTCCTGGGACTAGCGGGGGGAATCTCCCAAGAGACCCAGTACTTC.

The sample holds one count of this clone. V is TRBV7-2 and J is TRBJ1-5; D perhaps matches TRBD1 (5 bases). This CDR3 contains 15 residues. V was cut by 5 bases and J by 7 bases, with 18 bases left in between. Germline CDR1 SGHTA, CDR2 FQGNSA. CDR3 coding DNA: TGTGCCAGCAGCCCCCGTCAGGGTTCTTTGCAGCCCCAGCATTTT. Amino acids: CASSPRQGSLQPQHF.

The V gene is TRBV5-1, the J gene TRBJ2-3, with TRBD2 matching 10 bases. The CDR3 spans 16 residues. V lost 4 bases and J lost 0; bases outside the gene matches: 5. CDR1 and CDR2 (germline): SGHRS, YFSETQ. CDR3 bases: TGCGCCAGCAGCCCCAAAGCGGGAGGGAGCACAGATACGCAGTATTTT. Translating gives CASSPKAGGSTDTQYF.

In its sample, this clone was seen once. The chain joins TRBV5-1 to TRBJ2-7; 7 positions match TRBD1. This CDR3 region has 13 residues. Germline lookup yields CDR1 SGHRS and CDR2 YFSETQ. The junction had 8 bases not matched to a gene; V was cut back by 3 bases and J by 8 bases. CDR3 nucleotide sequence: TGCGCCAGCAGCTACCCCCGGGACAGCCAGCAGTACTTC. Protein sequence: CASSYPRDSQQYF. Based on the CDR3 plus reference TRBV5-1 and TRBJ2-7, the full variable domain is KAGVTQTPRYLIKTRGQQVTLSCSPISGHRSVSWYQQTPGQGLQFLFEYFSETQRNKGNFPGRFSGRQFSNSRSEMNVSTLELGDSALYLCASSYPRDSQQYFGPGTRLTVT.

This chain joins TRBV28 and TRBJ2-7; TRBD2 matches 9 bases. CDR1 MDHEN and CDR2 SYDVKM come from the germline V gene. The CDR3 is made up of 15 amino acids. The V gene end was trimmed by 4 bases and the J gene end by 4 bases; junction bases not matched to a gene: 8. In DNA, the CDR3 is TGTGCCAGCAGTTGGGGGGAGCGGGAGGTGTACGAGCAGTACTTC. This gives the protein CASSWGEREVYEQYF.

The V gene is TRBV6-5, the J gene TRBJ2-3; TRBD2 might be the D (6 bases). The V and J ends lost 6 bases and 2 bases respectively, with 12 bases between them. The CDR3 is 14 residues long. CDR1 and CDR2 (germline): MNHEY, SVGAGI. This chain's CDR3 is CASRPMDYTDTQYF. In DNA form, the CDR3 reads TGTGCCAGCAGGCCGATGGACTACACAGATACGCAGTATTTT.

The CDR3 nucleotides read TGTGCCAGCAGCGTACGGGACACCACTAACTATGGCTACACCTTC. Its protein is CASSVRDTTNYGYTF. J is TRBJ1-2 and V is TRBV9, with a possible D match to TRBD1 (6 bases). The CDR3 loop spans 15 amino acids. V shed 1 base and J shed 0 bases, with 10 bases lying between them. Germline V gene lookup returns CDR1 SGDLS and CDR2 YYNGEE.

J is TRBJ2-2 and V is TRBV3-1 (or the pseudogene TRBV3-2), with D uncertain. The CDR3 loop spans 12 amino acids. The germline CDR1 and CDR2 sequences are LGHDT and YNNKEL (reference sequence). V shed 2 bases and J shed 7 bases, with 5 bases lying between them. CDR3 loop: CASSQINGELFF. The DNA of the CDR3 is TGTGCCAGCAGCCAAATAAACGGGGAGCTGTTTTTT.

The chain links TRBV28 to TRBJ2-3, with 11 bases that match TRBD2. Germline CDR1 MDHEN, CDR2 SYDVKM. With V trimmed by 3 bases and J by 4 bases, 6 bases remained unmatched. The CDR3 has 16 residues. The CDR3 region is CASSFSSGRSADTQYF. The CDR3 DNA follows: TGTGCCAGCAGTTTCTCTAGCGGGAGGTCGGCAGATACGCAGTATTTT.

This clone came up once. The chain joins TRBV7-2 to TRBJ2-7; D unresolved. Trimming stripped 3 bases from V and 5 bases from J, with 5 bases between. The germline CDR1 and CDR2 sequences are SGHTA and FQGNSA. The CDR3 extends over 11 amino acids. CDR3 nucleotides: TGTGCCAGCAGCTTTAATCACGAGCAGTACTTC. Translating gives CASSFNHEQYF.

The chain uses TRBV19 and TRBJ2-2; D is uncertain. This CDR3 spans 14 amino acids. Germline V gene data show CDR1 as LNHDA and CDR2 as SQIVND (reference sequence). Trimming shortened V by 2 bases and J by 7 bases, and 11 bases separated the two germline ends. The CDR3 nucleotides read TGTGCCAGTAGTATAACCCCTAACCGCGGGGAGCTGTTTTTT. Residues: CASSITPNRGELFF. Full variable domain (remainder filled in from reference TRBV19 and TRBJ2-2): DGGITQSPKYLFRKEGQNVTLSCEQNLNHDAMYWYRQDPGQGLRLIYYSQIVNDFQKGDIAEGYSVSREKKESFPLTVTSAQKNPTAFYLCASSITPNRGELFFGEGSRLTVL.

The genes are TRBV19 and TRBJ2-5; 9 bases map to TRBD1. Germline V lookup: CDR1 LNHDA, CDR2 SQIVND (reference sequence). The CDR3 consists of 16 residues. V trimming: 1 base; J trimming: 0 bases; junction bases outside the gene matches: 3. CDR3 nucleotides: TGTGCCAGTAGTATAGGGGGGACAGGGCACCAAGAGACCCAGTACTTC. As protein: CASSIGGTGHQETQYF. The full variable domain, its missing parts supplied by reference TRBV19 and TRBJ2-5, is DGGITQSPKYLFRKEGQNVTLSCEQNLNHDAMYWYRQDPGQGLRLIYYSQIVNDFQKGDIAEGYSVSREKKESFPLTVTSAQKNPTAFYLCASSIGGTGHQETQYFGPGTRLLVL.

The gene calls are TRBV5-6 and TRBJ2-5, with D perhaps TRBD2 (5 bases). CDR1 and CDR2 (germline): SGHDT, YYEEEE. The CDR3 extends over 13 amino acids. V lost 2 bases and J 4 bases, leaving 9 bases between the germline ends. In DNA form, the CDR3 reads TGTGCCAGCAGCTTTACTAGAGGAGAGACCCAGTACTTC. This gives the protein CASSFTRGETQYF.

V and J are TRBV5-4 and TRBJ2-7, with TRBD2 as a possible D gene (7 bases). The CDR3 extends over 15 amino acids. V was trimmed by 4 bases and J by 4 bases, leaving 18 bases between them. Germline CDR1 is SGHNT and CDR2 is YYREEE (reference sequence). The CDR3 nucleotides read TGTGCCAGCAGCCATGGAGGCGGGGGCGTATACGAGCAGTACTTC. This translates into CASSHGGGGVYEQYF.

This CDR3 reads CASSLMGGPYTEAFF. DNA for the CDR3: TGTGCCAGCAGCTTAATGGGTGGGCCCTACACTGAAGCTTTCTTT. This chain uses TRBV11-2 with TRBJ1-1, with no clear D. This CDR3 has 15 amino acids. V was trimmed by 2 bases and J by 3 bases, leaving 13 bases between them. The germline gives CDR1 SGHAT, CDR2 FQNNGV.

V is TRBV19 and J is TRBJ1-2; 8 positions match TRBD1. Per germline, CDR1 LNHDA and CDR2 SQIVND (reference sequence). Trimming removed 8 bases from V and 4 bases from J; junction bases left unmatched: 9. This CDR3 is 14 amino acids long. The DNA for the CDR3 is TGTGCCAGTCATAGAGGACAGGGCGCCTATGGCTACACCTTC. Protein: CASHRGQGAYGYTF. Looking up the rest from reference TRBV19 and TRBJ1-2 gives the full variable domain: DGGITQSPKYLFRKEGQNVTLSCEQNLNHDAMYWYRQDPGQGLRLIYYSQIVNDFQKGDIAEGYSVSREKKESFPLTVTSAQKNPTAFYLCASHRGQGAYGYTFGSGTRLTVV.